Listed here is a single TCR beta chain. This record comes from a study of PD-1 blockade in classical Hodgkin lymphoma. The method was immunoSEQ multiplex PCR; TCRdb's version includes in-frame clones alone and lacks a portion of them. The sample holds 25,000 to 35,000 clones, 60% to 80% seen once. No patient escaped relapse after autologous stem cell transplantation, and brentuximab vedotin exposure varied. The TCR was taken from a human donor with classical Hodgkin lymphoma. The material sequenced was peripheral blood mononuclear cells (PBMCs), taken before the second cycle of nivolumab.

CDR3 nucleotide sequence: TGTGCCAGCAGTTCCCCCTCGGGGCTAGCGGGACCTTCACGCTACGAGCAGTACTTC. Its translation is CASSSPSGLAGPSRYEQYF. The chain uses TRBV27 and TRBJ2-7; 9 bases are a match to TRBD2. V gave up 4 bases and J gave up 3 bases; unmatched junction bases: 19. There are 19 residues in the CDR3. Germline-derived CDR1 and CDR2 are MNHEY and SMNVEV (reference sequence).